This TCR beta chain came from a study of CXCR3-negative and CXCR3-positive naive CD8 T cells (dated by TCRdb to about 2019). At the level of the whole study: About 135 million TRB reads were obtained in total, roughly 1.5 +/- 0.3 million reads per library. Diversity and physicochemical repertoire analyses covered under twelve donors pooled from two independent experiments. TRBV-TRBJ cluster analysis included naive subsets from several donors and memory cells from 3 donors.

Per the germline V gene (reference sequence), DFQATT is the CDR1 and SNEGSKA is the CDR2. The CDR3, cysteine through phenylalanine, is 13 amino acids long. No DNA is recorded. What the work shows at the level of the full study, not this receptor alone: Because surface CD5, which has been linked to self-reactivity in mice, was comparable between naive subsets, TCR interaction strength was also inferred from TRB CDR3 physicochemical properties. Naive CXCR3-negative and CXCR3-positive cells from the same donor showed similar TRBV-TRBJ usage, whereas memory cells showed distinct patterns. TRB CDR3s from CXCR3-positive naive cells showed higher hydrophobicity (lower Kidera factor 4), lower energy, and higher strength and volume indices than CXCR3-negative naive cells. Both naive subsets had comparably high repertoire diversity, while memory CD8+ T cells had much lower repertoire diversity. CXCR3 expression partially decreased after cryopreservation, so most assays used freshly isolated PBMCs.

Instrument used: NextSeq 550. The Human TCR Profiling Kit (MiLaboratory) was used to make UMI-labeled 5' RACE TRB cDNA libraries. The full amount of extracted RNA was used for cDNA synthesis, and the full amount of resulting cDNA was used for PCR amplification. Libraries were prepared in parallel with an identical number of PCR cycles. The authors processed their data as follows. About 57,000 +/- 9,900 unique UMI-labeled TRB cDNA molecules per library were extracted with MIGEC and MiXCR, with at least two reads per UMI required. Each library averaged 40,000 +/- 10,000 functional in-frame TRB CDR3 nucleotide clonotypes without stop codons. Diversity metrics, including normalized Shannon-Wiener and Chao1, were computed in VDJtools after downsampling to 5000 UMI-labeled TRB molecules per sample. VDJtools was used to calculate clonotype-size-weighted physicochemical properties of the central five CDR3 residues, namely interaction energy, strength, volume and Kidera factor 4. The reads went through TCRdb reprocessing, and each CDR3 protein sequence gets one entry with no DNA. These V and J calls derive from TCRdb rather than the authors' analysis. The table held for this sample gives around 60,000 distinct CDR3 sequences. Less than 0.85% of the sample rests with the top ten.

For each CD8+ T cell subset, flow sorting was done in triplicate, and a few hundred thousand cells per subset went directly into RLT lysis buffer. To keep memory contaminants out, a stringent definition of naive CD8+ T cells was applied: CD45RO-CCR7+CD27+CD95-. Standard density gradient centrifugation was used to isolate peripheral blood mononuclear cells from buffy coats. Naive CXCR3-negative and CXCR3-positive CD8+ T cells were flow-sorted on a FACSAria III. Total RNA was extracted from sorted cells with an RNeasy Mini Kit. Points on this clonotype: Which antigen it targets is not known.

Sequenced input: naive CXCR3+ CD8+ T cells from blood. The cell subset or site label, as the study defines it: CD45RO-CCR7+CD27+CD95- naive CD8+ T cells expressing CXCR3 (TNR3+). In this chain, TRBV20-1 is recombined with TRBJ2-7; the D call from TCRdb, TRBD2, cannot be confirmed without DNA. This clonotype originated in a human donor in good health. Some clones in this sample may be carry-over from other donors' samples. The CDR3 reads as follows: CSATSGLAGEQYF.